A single sample gave rise to the 32 T cell receptor beta chains below, sequenced in a study of T cells in Graves' hyperthyroidism and ophthalmopathy. Amplified TCR beta CDR3 regions came from RNA transcripts. Initially, a first-round RT-PCR of the TCR CDR3 employed the HTBI primer set. TCRdb passed the multiplex PCR reads through MiXCR, listing each CDR3 protein once. The top ten clones hold more than 30% of a sample with about 640,000 distinct CDR3 sequences, less than 25% of them seen once. The sequenced material came from blood. The origin of the receptors is a man younger than 45 with Graves' ophthalmopathy.

V and J are TRBV6-5 and TRBJ2-7; 9 bases fit TRBD2. Germline CDR1 and CDR2: MNHEY and SVGAGI. There are 14 residues in the CDR3. V lost 2 bases to trimming and J lost 3 bases; unmatched junction nucleotides: 2. CDR3 sequence: CASSYGGRVYEQYF. CDR3 DNA sequence: TGTGCCAGCAGTTACGGCGGGAGGGTCTACGAGCAGTACTTC.

The V and J genes are TRBV6-2 or TRBV6-3 and TRBJ2-3; D might be TRBD1 (6 bases). This CDR3 is built from 18 residues. CDR1 is MNHEY, CDR2 SVGEGT, per germline. V lost 6 bases, J lost 3 bases, and 25 bases lay in between. CDR3 sequence (DNA): TGTGCCAGCAGCCGTTCCGTGGGACAAGGTACCCAAACAGATACGCAGTATTTT. This gives the protein CASSRSVGQGTQTDTQYF.

The rearrangement links TRBV3-1 to TRBJ2-2; D unresolved. Per germline, CDR1 LGHDT and CDR2 YNNKEL (reference sequence). V was pared by 1 base and J by 11 bases, with 8 bases between. The CDR3 sequence is 12 residues long. The CDR3 spells CASSQVDRELFF. In nucleotides, the CDR3 is TGTGCCAGCAGCCAAGTAGACCGTGAGCTGTTTTTT.

The V and J genes are TRBV3-1 and TRBJ1-3; the D gene is possibly TRBD1 (6 bases). The CDR3 totals 14 residues. Looked up from germline, CDR1 is LGHDT and CDR2 is YNNKEL (reference sequence). Trimming shortened V by 3 bases and J by 7 bases, and 13 bases separated the two germline ends. The CDR3 nucleotides read TGTGCCAGCAGCCACCGGGTGAGGGGGAACACCATATATTTT. Translation gives CASSHRVRGNTIYF.

This clonotype was recorded a few times. The CDR3 sequence: CASNSIAETQYF. The CDR3 bases are TGTGCCAGCAATTCTATCGCGGAGACCCAGTACTTC. The chain links TRBV28 to TRBJ2-5, with D uncertain. CDR1 and CDR2 from the germline V gene are MDHEN and SYDVKM. The CDR3 sequence is 12 residues long. The germline V and J ends were trimmed by 7 bases and 5 bases, with 11 bases remaining between them.

This clonotype was counted a few times. One end of the junction varies from germline; a read error may be responsible. The V call is TRBV28, the J call TRBJ2-6; 10 bases agree with TRBD2. Looked up from germline, CDR1 is MDHEN and CDR2 is SYDVKM. The CDR3 sequence is 17 residues long. The CDR3 is CASRLAGVTSGANVLAF. DNA of the CDR3: TGTGCCAGCAGGCTAGCGGGAGTTACATCTGGGGCCAACGTCCTGGCTTTC.

V usage is TRBV24-1 and J usage is TRBJ2-5; a possible D gene is TRBD1 (5 bases). CDR3 size: 13 residues. The germline CDR1 and CDR2 sequences are KGHDR and SFDVKD. Trimming took 4 bases from V and 6 from J, leaving 11 bases between them. The chain's CDR3 is CATSDETAQTQYF. The CDR3 DNA reads as TGTGCCACCAGTGACGAGACAGCGCAGACCCAGTACTTC.

The table lists this clonotype with a few counts. The chain uses TRBV6-5 and TRBJ2-1, with 9 positions matching TRBD1. The CDR3 spans 18 residues. Germline loops: CDR1 MNHEY, CDR2 SVGAGI. Trimming cost V 2 bases and J 5 bases; bases outside gene matches: 13. The DNA for the CDR3 is TGTGCCAGCAGTTACGGGGTTGTAGGGACAGGGCCGGACAATGAGCAGTTCTTC. This translates into CASSYGVVGTGPDNEQFF.

About this clonotype: This may stem from a read error, because a much larger clone lies one nucleotide away. V is TRBV3-1 and J is TRBJ1-1, with 10 bases lining up with TRBD1. Germline CDR1 reads LGHDT; CDR2 reads YNNKEL (reference sequence). This CDR3 has 16 amino acids. CDR3 protein: CASSQRTGQGRIGALF. The CDR3 DNA follows: TGTGCCAGCAGTCAAAGGACGGGACAGGGGAGGATTGGAGCTCTCTTT.

This clonotype was detected a few times. The gene calls are TRBV6-2 or TRBV6-3 and TRBJ2-1; TRBD2 is a possible D gene (5 bases). The CDR3 covers 12 residues. Between the trimmed V and J ends, which lost 7 bases and 8 bases, there was a span of 12 bases. CDR1 and CDR2 (germline): MNHEY, SVGEGT. CDR3 DNA sequence: TGTGCCAGCACCAGCGGTAGAGATGAGCAGTTCTTC. Its protein product is CASTSGRDEQFF.

Ten or more counts support this clonotype. This chain connects TRBV7-9 to TRBJ2-1, with TRBD1 matching 8 bases. The germline V gene has CDR1 SEHNR and CDR2 FQNEAQ (reference sequence). The CDR3 is 14 amino acids. V lost 6 bases to trimming and J lost 10 bases; unmatched junction nucleotides: 11. CDR3 sequence (DNA): TGTGCCAGCAGTCAGCCCACAGGGGGATGGGAGCAGTTCTTC. As protein: CASSQPTGGWEQFF.

The rearrangement uses TRBV24-1 and TRBJ2-1; 9 nucleotides agree with TRBD2. Per the germline V gene, CDR1 is KGHDR and CDR2 is SFDVKD. The CDR3 covers 17 residues. With V trimmed by 2 bases and J by 0 bases, 4 bases remained unmatched. For the CDR3, the DNA is TGTGCCACCAGTGATTCTAGCGGGGCAAGCTCCTACAATGAGCAGTTCTTC. Translated: CATSDSSGASSYNEQFF.

The CDR3 here is CAISAAAGASTDTQYF. The CDR3 DNA reads TGTGCCATCAGCGCAGCAGCGGGGGCTAGCACAGATACGCAGTATTTT. The rearrangement uses TRBV10-3 and TRBJ2-3; 8 nucleotides align to TRBD2. The CDR3 is 16 residues long. Trimming took 6 bases from V and 0 from J; bases not matched to a gene: 8. Germline values: CDR1 ENHRY, CDR2 SYGVKD.

The table lists this clonotype with many counts. V is TRBV5-1 and J is TRBJ2-1; 12 bases fit TRBD2. Germline CDR1 and CDR2: SGHRS and YFSETQ. The trim removed 0 bases at V and 5 bases at J, leaving 12 bases unmatched. The CDR3 is 19 amino acids. In nucleotides, the CDR3 is TGCGCCAGCAGCTTGGAAGGGGTCCTAGCGGGAGGGCCTAACAATGAGCAGTTCTTC. Translated, it gives CASSLEGVLAGGPNNEQFF.

The sample holds a few counts of this clonotype. The chain has TRBV12-3 or TRBV12-4 and TRBJ2-1, with 11 bases matching TRBD2. This CDR3 comprises 19 residues. Germline trimming cut 4 bases from V and 3 bases from J; bases unmatched to any gene: 14. The CDR3 coding sequence is TGTGCCAGCAGTTCAGATGGGGATACTAGCGGGGGTCACTACAATGAGCAGTTCTTC. The encoded protein is CASSSDGDTSGGHYNEQFF.

This clonotype was picked up many times. V usage is TRBV3-1 and J usage is TRBJ2-7; the D is unclear. Germline CDR1 reads LGHDT; CDR2 reads YNNKEL (reference sequence). Trimming shortened V by 0 bases and J by 5 bases, and 11 bases separated the two germline ends. The CDR3 is made up of 14 amino acids. CDR3 bases: TGTGCCAGCAGCCAAGATTCCGGTTCCCACGAGCAGTACTTC. It yields the protein CASSQDSGSHEQYF.

This clonotype was seen many times. This rearrangement joins TRBV28 to TRBJ2-5; TRBD1 agrees at 7 bases. The CDR3 is 14 amino acids. V was pared by 4 bases and J by 3 bases, with 5 bases of the junction left unmatched. CDR1 and CDR2 from the germline V gene are MDHEN and SYDVKM. The CDR3 here is CASSSGTDKETQYF. The CDR3, as DNA: TGTGCCAGCAGTTCCGGGACAGATAAAGAGACCCAGTACTTC.

This clonotype appeared many times. V usage is TRBV30 and J usage is TRBJ1-1; unclear D gene. This CDR3 contains 13 residues. Germline V gene sequence: CDR1 GTSNPN, CDR2 SVGIG (reference sequence). V lost 4 bases, J lost 1 base, and 10 bases lay in between. CDR3 residues: CAWKAAGNTEAFF. In DNA, the CDR3 is TGTGCCTGGAAGGCCGCAGGGAACACTGAAGCTTTCTTT.

The chain is built from TRBV25-1 and TRBJ1-1; the D is unclear. Germline V gene lookup returns CDR1 MGHDK and CDR2 SYGVNS. This CDR3 has 12 amino acids. V gave up 3 bases and J gave up 11 bases, with 13 bases separating them. The CDR3 loop is CASSDPSQPAFF. DNA of the CDR3: TGTGCCAGCAGTGACCCTAGTCAACCCGCTTTCTTT.

This clonotype was counted ten times or more. As DNA, the CDR3 is TGCAGTGCGGGGCTAGCGGGAGCCGTCTTCTCCTACGAGCAGTACTTC. Its translation is CSAGLAGAVFSYEQYF. The V call is TRBV20-1, the J call TRBJ2-7, with 10 bases lining up with TRBD2. After removal of 6 bases from V and 0 bases from J, the junction contained 11 bases not matched to a gene. This CDR3 has 16 amino acids. Looked up from germline, CDR1 is DFQATT and CDR2 is SNEGSKA (reference sequence).

There are a few counts of this clonotype. The chain carries TRBV29-1 and TRBJ2-7; a weak D match, TRBD1 (7 bases). CDR1 SQVTM and CDR2 ANQGSEA come from the germline V gene. Trimming shortened V by 7 bases and J by 6 bases, and 19 bases separated the two germline ends. The CDR3 is 13 amino acids. The CDR3 here is CSAWGATGVEQYF. CDR3 coding DNA: TGCAGCGCCTGGGGGGCCACAGGGGTCGAGCAGTACTTC.

As to this clonotype: One end of the junction does not line up with germline, which may come from a read error. V and J are TRBV5-1 and TRBJ1-4; D might be TRBD1 (5 bases). Germline values: CDR1 SGHRS, CDR2 YFSETQ. CDR3 size: 14 residues. CDR3 in DNA: TGTGCCAGCAGCATAGCGGGGGGTAATGAAAAACTGTTTTTT. Amino acid sequence: CASSIAGGNEKLFF.

This clonotype was detected a few times. This sequence joins TRBV6-1 and TRBJ1-5, with 9 nucleotides matching TRBD1. The CDR3 loop spans 16 amino acids. Germline V gene data show CDR1 as MNHNS and CDR2 as SASEGT. With V trimmed by 6 bases and J by 5 bases, 11 bases remained unmatched. The DNA for the CDR3 is TGTGCCAGCAGACTAAACTCGGGACAGGGTGATCAGCCCCAGCATTTT. Translated: CASRLNSGQGDQPQHF.

The V gene is TRBV7-3, the J gene TRBJ2-3; perhaps TRBD2 as D (6 bases). The CDR3 spans 16 residues. In germline, CDR1 is SGHTA, CDR2 FQGTGA. Trimming removed 0 bases at V and 1 base at J, with 11 bases between. In DNA, the CDR3 is TGTGCCAGCAGCTTAACGAGGGACTCTGGCACAGATACGCAGTATTTT. Translation gives CASSLTRDSGTDTQYF.

This clonotype appeared a few times. In nucleotides, the CDR3 is TGTGCCTGGAGTGTAGGAGGGAAAACGGTCAACTATGGCTACACCTTC. It is translated as CAWSVGGKTVNYGYTF. V and J are TRBV30 and TRBJ1-2; D unclear. The germline V gene has CDR1 GTSNPN and CDR2 SVGIG (reference sequence). The CDR3 contains 16 residues. V lost 0 bases to trimming and J lost 2 bases, with 16 bases between them.

There are a few counts of this clonotype. The chain employs TRBV28 and TRBJ2-2, with D possibly TRBD1 on 5 matching bases. CDR1 and CDR2 from the germline V gene are MDHEN and SYDVKM. CDR3 length: 15 residues. V gave up 6 bases and J gave up 0 bases, with 11 bases separating them. The CDR3, as DNA: TGTGCCAGCAGCCTCTTCAGGGCGAACACCGGGGAGCTGTTTTTT. This codes for CASSLFRANTGELFF. The entire variable domain, with the rest obtained from reference TRBV28 and TRBJ2-2, is as follows: DVKVTQSSRYLVKRTGEKVFLECVQDMDHENMFWYRQDPGLGLRLIYFSYDVKMKEKGDIPEGYSVSREKKERFSLILESASTNQTSMYLCASSLFRANTGELFFGEGSRLTVL.

The chain recombines TRBV5-1 with TRBJ1-1; a possible D gene is TRBD1 (6 bases). Looked up from germline, CDR1 is SGHRS and CDR2 is YFSETQ. The CDR3 loop spans 13 amino acids. V lost 0 bases and J lost 6, with 9 bases in between. The CDR3 here is CASSLANRAEAFF. CDR3 bases: TGCGCCAGCAGCTTGGCCAACAGGGCTGAAGCTTTCTTT.

The V gene is TRBV20-1, the J gene TRBJ1-4; 7 positions agree with TRBD1. The CDR3 has 14 residues. Germline-derived CDR1 and CDR2 are DFQATT and SNEGSKA (reference sequence). V dropped 5 bases and J dropped 5; count of bases not matched to a gene: 8. CDR3 in amino acids: CSAGRGHTNEKLFF. The CDR3 DNA sequence: TGCAGTGCTGGGAGGGGGCACACGAATGAAAAACTGTTTTTT.

There are a few counts of this clonotype. V usage is TRBV6-5 and J usage is TRBJ2-7, with D possibly being TRBD1 (5 bases). The V gene lost 0 bases and the J gene lost 4 bases, with 13 bases spanning the gap. In germline, CDR1 is MNHEY, CDR2 SVGAGI. The CDR3 contains 15 residues. CDR3 loop: CASSYSYQGVYEQYF. DNA for the CDR3: TGTGCCAGCAGTTACTCGTATCAAGGGGTATACGAGCAGTACTTC.

This clonotype was seen only a few times. The chain couples TRBV13 to TRBJ2-3; TRBD2 matches 9 bases. The CDR3 is 16 amino acids. Germline lookup yields CDR1 PRHDT and CDR2 FYEKMQ (reference sequence). The V and J ends lost 0 bases and 5 bases, in that order; junction bases with no gene match: 6. This chain's CDR3 is CASSLGASGKGDTQYF. The CDR3 DNA reads TGTGCCAGCAGCTTAGGGGCTAGCGGGAAGGGAGATACGCAGTATTTT.

V gene TRBV5-1 combines with J gene TRBJ1-5, with a tentative D call TRBD1 (5 bases). This CDR3 spans 13 amino acids. Germline V gene sequence: CDR1 SGHRS, CDR2 YFSETQ. Trimming shortened V by 5 bases and J by 8 bases, and 14 bases separated the two germline ends. For the CDR3, the DNA is TGCGCCAGCAGTCCGGGACCCCGTGAGCCCCAGCATTTT. It codes for CASSPGPREPQHF.

The chain employs TRBV2 and TRBJ2-2, with 7 bases lining up with TRBD1. Germline V gives CDR1 SNHLY, CDR2 FYNNEI. V lost 4 bases to trimming and J lost 2 bases; unmatched junction nucleotides: 7. This CDR3 spans 16 amino acids. The CDR3 reads CASSGERDRNTGELFF. CDR3 nucleotide sequence: TGTGCCAGCAGTGGGGAAAGGGACAGAAACACCGGGGAGCTGTTTTTT.